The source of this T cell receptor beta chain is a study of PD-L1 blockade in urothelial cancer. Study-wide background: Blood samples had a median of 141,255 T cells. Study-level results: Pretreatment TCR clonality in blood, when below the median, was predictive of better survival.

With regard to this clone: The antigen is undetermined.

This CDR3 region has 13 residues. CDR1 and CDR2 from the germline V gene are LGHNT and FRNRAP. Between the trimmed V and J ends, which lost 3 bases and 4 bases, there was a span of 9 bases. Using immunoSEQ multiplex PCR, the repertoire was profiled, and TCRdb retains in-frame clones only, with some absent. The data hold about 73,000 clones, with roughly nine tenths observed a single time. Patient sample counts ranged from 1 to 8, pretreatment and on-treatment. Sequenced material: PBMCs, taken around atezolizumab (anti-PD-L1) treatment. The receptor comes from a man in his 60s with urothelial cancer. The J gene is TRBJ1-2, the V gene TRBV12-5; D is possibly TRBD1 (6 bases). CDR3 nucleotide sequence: TGTGCTAGTGGTTTCCAGACAGGCTATGGCTACACCTTC. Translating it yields CASGFQTGYGYTF.